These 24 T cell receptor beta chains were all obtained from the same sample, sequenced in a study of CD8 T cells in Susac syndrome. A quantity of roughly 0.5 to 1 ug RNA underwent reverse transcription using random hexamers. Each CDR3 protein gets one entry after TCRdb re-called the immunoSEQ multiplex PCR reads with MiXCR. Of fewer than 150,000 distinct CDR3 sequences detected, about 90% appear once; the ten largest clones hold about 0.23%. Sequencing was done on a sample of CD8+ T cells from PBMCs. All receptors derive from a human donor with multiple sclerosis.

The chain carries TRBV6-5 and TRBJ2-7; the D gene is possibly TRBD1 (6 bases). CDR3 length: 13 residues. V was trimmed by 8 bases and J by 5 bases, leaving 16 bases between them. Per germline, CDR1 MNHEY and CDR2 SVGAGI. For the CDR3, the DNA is TGTGCCAGCCAGGGGCTGGGGGTCCACGAGCAGTACTTC. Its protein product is CASQGLGVHEQYF.

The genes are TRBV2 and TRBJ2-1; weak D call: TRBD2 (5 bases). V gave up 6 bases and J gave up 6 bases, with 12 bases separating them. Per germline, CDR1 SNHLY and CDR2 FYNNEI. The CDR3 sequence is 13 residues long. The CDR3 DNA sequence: TGTGCCAGCAGGGGAGAGTTCCCCAATGAGCAGTTCTTC. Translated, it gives CASRGEFPNEQFF.

The CDR3 reads CSARELAAYEQYF. The CDR3 DNA is TGCAGTGCTAGAGAACTAGCGGCCTACGAGCAGTACTTC. V is TRBV20-1 and J is TRBJ2-7; 8 nucleotides match TRBD2. The CDR3 is made up of 13 amino acids. The J segment lost 2 bases and the V segment lost 0 bases, leaving 0 bases of the junction unmatched. The V gene's germline CDR1 is DFQATT and CDR2 SNEGSKA (reference sequence).

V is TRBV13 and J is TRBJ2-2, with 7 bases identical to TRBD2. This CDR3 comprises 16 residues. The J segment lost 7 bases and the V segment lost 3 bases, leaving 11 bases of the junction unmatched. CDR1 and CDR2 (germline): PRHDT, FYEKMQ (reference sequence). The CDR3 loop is CASSFPREGLGGELFF. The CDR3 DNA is TGTGCCAGCAGCTTCCCAAGGGAGGGCCTTGGCGGGGAGCTGTTTTTT. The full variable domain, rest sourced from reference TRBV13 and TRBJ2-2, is AAGVIQSPRHLIKEKRETATLKCYPIPRHDTVYWYQQGPGQDPQFLISFYEKMQSDKGSIPDRFSAQQFSDYHSELNMSSLELGDSALYFCASSFPREGLGGELFFGEGSRLTVL.

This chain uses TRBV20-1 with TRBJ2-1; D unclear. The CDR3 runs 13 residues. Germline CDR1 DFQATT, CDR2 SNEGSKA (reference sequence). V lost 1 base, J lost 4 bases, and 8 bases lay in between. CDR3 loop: CSARALQYNEQFF. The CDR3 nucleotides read TGCAGTGCTAGAGCCCTACAATACAATGAGCAGTTCTTC.

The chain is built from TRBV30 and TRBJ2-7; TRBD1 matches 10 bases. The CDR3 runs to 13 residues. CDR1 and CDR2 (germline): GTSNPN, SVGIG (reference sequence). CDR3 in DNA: TGTACCTATCGGGACAGGGGATATTACGAGCAGTACTTC. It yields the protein CTYRDRGYYEQYF.

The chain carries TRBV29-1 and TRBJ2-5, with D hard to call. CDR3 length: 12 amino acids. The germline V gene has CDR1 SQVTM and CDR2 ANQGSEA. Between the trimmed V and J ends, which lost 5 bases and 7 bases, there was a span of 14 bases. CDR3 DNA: TGCAGCGTTCTCGGGCTATCCGGGACCCAGTACTTC. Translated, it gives CSVLGLSGTQYF.

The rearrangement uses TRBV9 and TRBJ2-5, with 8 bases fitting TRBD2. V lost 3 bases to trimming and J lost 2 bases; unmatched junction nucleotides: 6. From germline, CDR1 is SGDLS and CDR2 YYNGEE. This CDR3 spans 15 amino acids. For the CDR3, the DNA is TGTGCCAGCAGCGGCGAACTAGCGGAACAAGAGACCCAGTACTTC. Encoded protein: CASSGELAEQETQYF. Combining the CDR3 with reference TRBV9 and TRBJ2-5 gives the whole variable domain DSGVTQTPKHLITATGQRVTLRCSPRSGDLSVYWYQQSLDQGLQFLIQYYNGEERAKGNILERFSAQQFPDLHSELNLSSLELGDSALYFCASSGELAEQETQYFGPGTRLLVL.

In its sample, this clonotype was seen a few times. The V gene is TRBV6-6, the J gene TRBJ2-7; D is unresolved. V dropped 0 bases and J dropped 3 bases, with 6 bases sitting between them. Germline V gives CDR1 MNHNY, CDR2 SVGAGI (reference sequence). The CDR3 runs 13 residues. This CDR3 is CASSYSWGYEQYF. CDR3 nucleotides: TGTGCCAGCAGTTACTCGTGGGGCTACGAGCAGTACTTC.

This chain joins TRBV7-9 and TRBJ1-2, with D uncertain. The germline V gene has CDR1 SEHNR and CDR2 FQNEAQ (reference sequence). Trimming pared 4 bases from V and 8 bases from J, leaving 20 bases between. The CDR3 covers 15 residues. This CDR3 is CASSSAAWHRRGYTF. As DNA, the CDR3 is TGTGCCAGCAGCTCGGCCGCTTGGCACCGGCGAGGCTACACCTTC. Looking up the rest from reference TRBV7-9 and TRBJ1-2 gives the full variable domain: DTGVSQNPRHKITKRGQNVTFRCDPISEHNRLYWYRQTLGQGPEFLTYFQNEAQLEKSRLLSDRFSAERPKGSFSTLEIQRTEQGDSAMYLCASSSAAWHRRGYTFGSGTRLTVV.

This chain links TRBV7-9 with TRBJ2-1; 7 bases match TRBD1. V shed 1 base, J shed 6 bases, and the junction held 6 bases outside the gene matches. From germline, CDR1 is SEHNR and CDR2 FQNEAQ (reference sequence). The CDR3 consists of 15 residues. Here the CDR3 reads CASSLGFRDSNEQFF. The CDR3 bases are TGTGCCAGCAGCTTAGGGTTCCGGGACAGCAATGAGCAGTTCTTC.

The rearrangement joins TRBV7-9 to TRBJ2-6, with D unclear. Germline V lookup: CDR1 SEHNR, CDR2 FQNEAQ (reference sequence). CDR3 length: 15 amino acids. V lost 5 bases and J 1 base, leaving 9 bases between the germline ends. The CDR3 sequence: CASSVTESGANVLTF. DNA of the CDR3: TGTGCCAGCAGCGTGACGGAATCTGGGGCCAACGTCCTGACTTTC.

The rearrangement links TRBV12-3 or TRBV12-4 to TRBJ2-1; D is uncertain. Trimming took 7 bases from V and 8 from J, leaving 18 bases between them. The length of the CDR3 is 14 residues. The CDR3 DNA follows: TGTGCCAGCACCATGGGTGGTTCGCCCGATGAGCAGTTCTTC. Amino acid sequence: CASTMGGSPDEQFF.

In DNA, the CDR3 is TGTGCCAGTAGATTTGGACAGGGGGCTTACTATGGCTACACCTTC. Protein product: CASRFGQGAYYGYTF. The chain couples TRBV19 to TRBJ1-2; 11 bases are shared with TRBD1. CDR3 length: 15 amino acids. CDR1 and CDR2 (germline): LNHDA, SQIVND (reference sequence). Losses at the gene ends were 6 bases for V and 3 bases for J; bases not matched to a gene: 6.

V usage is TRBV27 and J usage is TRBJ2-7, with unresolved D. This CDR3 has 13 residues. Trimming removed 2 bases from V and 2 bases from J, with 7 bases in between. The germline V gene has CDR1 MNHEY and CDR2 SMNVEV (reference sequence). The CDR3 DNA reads TGTGCCAGCAGTTTAGCGGCCCCCTACGAGCAGTACTTC. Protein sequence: CASSLAAPYEQYF.

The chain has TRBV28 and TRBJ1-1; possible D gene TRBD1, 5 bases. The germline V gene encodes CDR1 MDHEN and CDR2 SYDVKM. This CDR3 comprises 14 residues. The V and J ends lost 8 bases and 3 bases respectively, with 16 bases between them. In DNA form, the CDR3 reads TGTGCCAGCTACTCACCAGGGCTGGACACTGAAGCTTTCTTT. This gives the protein CASYSPGLDTEAFF.

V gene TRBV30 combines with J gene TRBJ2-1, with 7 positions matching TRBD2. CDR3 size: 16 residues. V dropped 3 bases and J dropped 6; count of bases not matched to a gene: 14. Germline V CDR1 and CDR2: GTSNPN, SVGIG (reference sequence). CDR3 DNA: TGTGCCTGGAGAGGGGAGGGGTCAGGGAACCTCAATGAGCAGTTCTTC. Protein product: CAWRGEGSGNLNEQFF.

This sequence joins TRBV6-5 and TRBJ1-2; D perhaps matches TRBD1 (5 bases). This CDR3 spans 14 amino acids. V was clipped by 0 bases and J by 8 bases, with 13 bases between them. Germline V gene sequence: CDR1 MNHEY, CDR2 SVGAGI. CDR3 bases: TGTGCCAGCAGTTACTCCGCAGGGAGTCTCGGCTACACCTTC. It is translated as CASSYSAGSLGYTF.

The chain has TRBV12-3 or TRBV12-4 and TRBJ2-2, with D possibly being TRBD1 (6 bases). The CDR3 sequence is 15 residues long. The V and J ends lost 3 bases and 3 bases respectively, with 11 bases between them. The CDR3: CASSFQGTDTGELFF. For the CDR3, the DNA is TGTGCCAGCAGTTTTCAGGGGACCGACACCGGGGAGCTGTTTTTT.

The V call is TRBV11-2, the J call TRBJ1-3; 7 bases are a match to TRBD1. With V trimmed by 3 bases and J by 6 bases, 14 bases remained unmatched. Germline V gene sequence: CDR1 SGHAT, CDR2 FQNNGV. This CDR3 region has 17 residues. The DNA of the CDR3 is TGTGCCAGCAGCTTGGGCAGAACAGGGGAAGGCTCAAACACCATATATTTT. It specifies CASSLGRTGEGSNTIYF.

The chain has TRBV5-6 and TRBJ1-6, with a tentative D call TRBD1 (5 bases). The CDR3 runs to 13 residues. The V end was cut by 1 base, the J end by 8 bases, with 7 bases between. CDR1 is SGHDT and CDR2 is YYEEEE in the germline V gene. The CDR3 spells CASSLQGDSPLHF. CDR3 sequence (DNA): TGTGCCAGCAGCTTGCAAGGGGATTCACCCCTCCACTTT.

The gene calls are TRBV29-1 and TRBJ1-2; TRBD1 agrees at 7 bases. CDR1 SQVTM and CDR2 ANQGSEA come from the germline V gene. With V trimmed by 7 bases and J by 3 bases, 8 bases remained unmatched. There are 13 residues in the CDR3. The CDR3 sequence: CSGRDSPDYGYTF. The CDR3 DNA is TGCAGCGGTAGGGACAGCCCAGACTATGGCTACACCTTC.

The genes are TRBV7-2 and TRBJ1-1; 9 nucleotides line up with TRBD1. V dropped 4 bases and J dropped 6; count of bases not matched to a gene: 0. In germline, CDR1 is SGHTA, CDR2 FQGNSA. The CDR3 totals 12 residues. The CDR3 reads CASSWTGAEAFF. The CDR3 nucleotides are TGTGCCAGCAGCTGGACAGGGGCTGAAGCTTTCTTT.

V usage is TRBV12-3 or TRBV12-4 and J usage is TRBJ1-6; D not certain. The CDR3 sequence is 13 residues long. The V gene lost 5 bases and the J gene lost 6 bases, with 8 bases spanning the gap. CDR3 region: CASSPTSNSPLHF. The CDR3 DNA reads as TGTGCCAGCAGTCCGACTAGTAATTCACCCCTCCACTTT.